These 20 T cell receptor beta chains were all obtained from the same sample, sequenced in a study of cytomegalovirus exposure and HLA in healthy donors. PCR primers comprised 60 Vbeta and 13 Jbeta primers. This table comes from immunoSEQ multiplex PCR, and its TCRdb copy is limited to in-frame clones, with some not included. Among 100,000 to 150,000 clones listed, roughly four fifths were seen once. Sequenced: PBMCs. These receptors were obtained from a woman aged 50 to 60 in good health and CMV-seropositive.

The chain employs TRBV5-1 and TRBJ2-3; D is unclear. CDR1 is SGHRS and CDR2 is YFSETQ in the germline V gene. The CDR3 covers 15 residues. V dropped 6 bases and J dropped 4 bases, with 18 bases sitting between them. The CDR3 sequence: CASTSTQQVPDTQYF. The CDR3 coding sequence is TGCGCCAGCACCTCGACCCAGCAGGTCCCAGATACGCAGTATTTT.

The chain employs TRBV5-1 and TRBJ1-1; D is unresolved. The germline V gene encodes CDR1 SGHRS and CDR2 YFSETQ. Trimming removed 2 bases at V and 1 base at J, with 9 bases between. The CDR3 loop spans 14 amino acids. This CDR3 reads CASSLTSGNTEAFF. The CDR3 DNA reads as TGCGCCAGCAGCTTAACCTCGGGGAACACTGAAGCTTTCTTT.

The J gene is TRBJ2-2, the V gene TRBV5-4; possibly TRBD1 for D (5 bases). Trimming took 4 bases from V and 5 from J, leaving 18 bases between them. The CDR3 spans 16 residues. Germline V CDR1 and CDR2: SGHNT, YYREEE (reference sequence). DNA for the CDR3: TGTGCCAGCAGCCCGCAGGGCCAGATCGAAACCGGGGAGCTGTTTTTT. It yields the protein CASSPQGQIETGELFF.

CDR3 nucleotide sequence: TGTGCCAGCCCCCTGGGGACAGGGCTCCGTTTGGAGCAGTTCTTC. Its translation is CASPLGTGLRLEQFF. The chain employs TRBV5-8 and TRBJ2-1; 9 nucleotides align to TRBD1. The germline gives CDR1 SGHTS, CDR2 YDEGEE. V shed 7 bases, J shed 10 bases, and the junction held 15 bases outside the gene matches. This CDR3 has 15 amino acids.

V and J are TRBV4-2 and TRBJ2-1; the match to TRBD1 covers 8 bases. The V segment lost 0 bases and the J segment 5 bases; nucleotides outside the gene matches: 6. This CDR3 contains 16 residues. The germline CDR1 and CDR2 sequences are LGHNA and YNFKEQ. In DNA form, the CDR3 reads TGTGCCAGCAGCCAAGATGGACAGGGACGTGACAATGAGCAGTTCTTC. Translation gives CASSQDGQGRDNEQFF.

This chain uses TRBV6-4 with TRBJ2-3; possible D gene TRBD1, 6 bases. The length of the CDR3 is 13 residues. From germline, CDR1 is MRHNA and CDR2 SNTAGT. The ends were cut back, 2 bases at V and 3 bases at J, with 6 bases in the middle. Here the CDR3 reads CASSDQGTDTQYF. CDR3 in DNA: TGTGCCAGCAGTGACCAGGGGACAGATACGCAGTATTTT.

The gene calls are TRBV10-3 and TRBJ2-1, with D maybe TRBD2 (5 bases). Trimming took 5 bases from V and 0 from J, leaving 11 bases between them. The CDR3 has 15 residues. The germline CDR1 and CDR2 sequences are ENHRY and SYGVKD. Here the CDR3 reads CAISNSGGSYNEQFF. CDR3 DNA sequence: TGTGCCATCAGTAACTCAGGAGGCTCCTACAATGAGCAGTTCTTC.

The chain couples TRBV6-1 to TRBJ1-1; D perhaps matches TRBD1 (5 bases). Germline assignment: CDR1 MNHNS and CDR2 SASEGT. Trimming removed 9 bases at V and 8 bases at J, with 13 bases between. The CDR3 runs 11 residues. CDR3: CASLRQLEAFF. The CDR3 DNA is TGTGCCAGTTTACGACAGCTAGAAGCTTTCTTT.

This clone was seen a few times. This sequence joins TRBV5-4 and TRBJ2-1, with 9 bases identical to TRBD1. Germline V gene data show CDR1 as SGHNT and CDR2 as YYREEE (reference sequence). The CDR3 totals 16 residues. With V trimmed by 0 bases and J by 4 bases, 5 bases remained unmatched. CDR3 bases: TGTGCCAGCAGCTTGGCCGGGACAGGGACTTACAATGAGCAGTTCTTC. It is translated as CASSLAGTGTYNEQFF.

This clone was found a few times. J is TRBJ2-3 and V is TRBV9, with 10 positions matching TRBD1. Per germline, CDR1 SGDLS and CDR2 YYNGEE. V lost 3 bases to trimming and J lost 1 base; unmatched junction nucleotides: 5. This CDR3 comprises 16 residues. The CDR3 region has the DNA TGTGCCAGCAGCGGGAGCGGGACAGGGGGCACAGATACGCAGTATTTT. Translating gives CASSGSGTGGTDTQYF.

The rearrangement links TRBV10-2 to TRBJ1-1, with D maybe TRBD1 (5 bases). The V end was cut by 5 bases, the J end by 4 bases, with 11 bases between. This CDR3 contains 13 residues. The germline V gene encodes CDR1 WSHSY and CDR2 SAAADI. The CDR3: CASSLPQGTEAFF. The CDR3 DNA reads as TGCGCCAGCAGTTTACCCCAGGGCACTGAAGCTTTCTTT.

V and J are TRBV6-5 and TRBJ2-2, with TRBD2 matching 9 bases. The V and J ends lost 8 bases and 5 bases, in that order; junction bases with no gene match: 6. The CDR3 loop spans 14 amino acids. Germline loops: CDR1 MNHEY, CDR2 SVGAGI. The CDR3 sequence is CASSRGLATGELFF. The CDR3 bases are TGTGCCAGCTCACGGGGACTAGCAACCGGGGAGCTGTTTTTT.

The chain carries TRBV7-9 and TRBJ1-5; the match to TRBD1 covers 9 bases. Per the germline V gene, CDR1 is SEHNR and CDR2 is FQNEAQ (reference sequence). J lost 5 bases, V lost 5 bases, and 7 bases had no gene match. CDR3 length equals 15 residues. CDR3 sequence reads: CASSNDDRGDQPQHF. CDR3 DNA: TGTGCCAGCAGCAACGACGACAGGGGGGATCAGCCCCAGCATTTT. Combining the CDR3 with reference TRBV7-9 and TRBJ1-5 gives the whole variable domain DTGVSQNPRHKITKRGQNVTFRCDPISEHNRLYWYRQTLGQGPEFLTYFQNEAQLEKSRLLSDRFSAERPKGSFSTLEIQRTEQGDSAMYLCASSNDDRGDQPQHFGDGTRLSIL.

The gene calls are TRBV2 and TRBJ1-2; 8 nucleotides match TRBD1. Germline trimming cut 5 bases from V and 1 base from J; bases unmatched to any gene: 9. The CDR3 totals 16 residues. Germline CDR1 SNHLY, CDR2 FYNNEI. This chain's CDR3 is CASSPGQGPINYGYTF. CDR3 nucleotide sequence: TGTGCCAGCAGTCCAGGACAGGGCCCTATTAACTATGGCTACACCTTC.

The chain is built from TRBV4-2 and TRBJ2-5; 10 nucleotides align to TRBD2. The CDR3 has 17 residues. Per the germline V gene, CDR1 is LGHNA and CDR2 is YNFKEQ. V lost 4 bases to trimming and J lost 2 bases; unmatched junction nucleotides: 10. The chain's CDR3 is CASSLNPLAGYQETQYF. For the CDR3, the DNA is TGTGCCAGCAGCCTCAATCCACTAGCGGGATATCAAGAGACCCAGTACTTC.

The J gene is TRBJ2-7, the V gene TRBV5-5; 8 bases fit TRBD1. The CDR3 runs to 18 residues. V gave up 6 bases and J gave up 3 bases; unmatched junction bases: 20. Germline V CDR1 and CDR2: SGHKS, YYEKEE (reference sequence). The CDR3 is CASIDGQGRSVESYEQYF. DNA of the CDR3: TGTGCCAGCATCGATGGACAGGGTCGCTCAGTGGAGAGCTACGAGCAGTACTTC.

This clone occurred a few times. The V and J genes are TRBV30 and TRBJ1-1; D is possibly TRBD1 (6 bases). CDR3 length: 12 amino acids. Looked up from germline, CDR1 is GTSNPN and CDR2 is SVGIG (reference sequence). V dropped 3 bases and J dropped 10 bases, with 15 bases sitting between them. CDR3 DNA: TGTGCCTGGAGGTCAGGGGACCTTGGAGCTTTCTTT. As protein: CAWRSGDLGAFF.

The chain has TRBV18 and TRBJ1-6; 10 bases are a match to TRBD1. V lost 6 bases and J lost 6; bases outside the gene matches: 8. The CDR3 runs 16 residues. CDR1 KGHSH and CDR2 LQKENI come from the germline V gene. The CDR3 loop reads CASSGSGTGANSPLHF. In DNA, the CDR3 is TGTGCCAGCTCGGGCTCCGGGACAGGGGCTAATTCACCCCTCCACTTT.

This sequence joins TRBV19 and TRBJ1-1; 9 bases match TRBD1. This CDR3 region has 15 residues. V trimming: 3 bases; J trimming: 3 bases; junction bases outside the gene matches: 5. Germline CDR1 and CDR2: LNHDA and SQIVND (reference sequence). The chain's CDR3 is CASSIHRGRDTEAFF. DNA for the CDR3: TGTGCCAGTAGTATCCACAGGGGGCGGGACACTGAAGCTTTCTTT.

The gene calls are TRBV7-2 and TRBJ1-4; tentative D call: TRBD1 (6 bases). Per germline, CDR1 SGHTA and CDR2 FQGNSA. The CDR3 has 15 amino acids. The germline V and J ends were trimmed by 5 bases and 7 bases, with 17 bases remaining between them. This chain's CDR3 is CASSARQVKTEKLFF. CDR3 sequence (DNA): TGTGCCAGCAGCGCCAGACAGGTGAAAACTGAAAAACTGTTTTTT.